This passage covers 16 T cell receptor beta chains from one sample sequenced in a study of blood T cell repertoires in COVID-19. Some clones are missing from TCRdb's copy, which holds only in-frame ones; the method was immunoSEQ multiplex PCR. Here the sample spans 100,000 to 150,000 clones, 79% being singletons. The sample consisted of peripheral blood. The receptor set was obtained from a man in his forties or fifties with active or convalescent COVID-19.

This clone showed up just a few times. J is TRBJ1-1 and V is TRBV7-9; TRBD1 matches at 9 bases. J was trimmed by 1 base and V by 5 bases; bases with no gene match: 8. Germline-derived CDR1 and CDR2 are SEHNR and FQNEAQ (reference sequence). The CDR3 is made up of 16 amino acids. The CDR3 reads CASSLWTGASNTEAFF. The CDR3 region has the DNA TGTGCCAGCAGCCTTTGGACAGGGGCATCGAACACTGAAGCTTTCTTT.

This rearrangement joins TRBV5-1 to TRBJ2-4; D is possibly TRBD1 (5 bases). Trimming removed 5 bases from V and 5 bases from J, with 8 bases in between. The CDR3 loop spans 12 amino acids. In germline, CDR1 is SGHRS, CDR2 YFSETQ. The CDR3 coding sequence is TGCGCCAGCAGGGGCAGGGAAAACATTCAGTACTTC. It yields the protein CASRGRENIQYF. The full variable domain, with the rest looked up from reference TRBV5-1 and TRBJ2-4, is KAGVTQTPRYLIKTRGQQVTLSCSPISGHRSVSWYQQTPGQGLQFLFEYFSETQRNKGNFPGRFSGRQFSNSRSEMNVSTLELGDSALYLCASRGRENIQYFGAGTRLSVL.

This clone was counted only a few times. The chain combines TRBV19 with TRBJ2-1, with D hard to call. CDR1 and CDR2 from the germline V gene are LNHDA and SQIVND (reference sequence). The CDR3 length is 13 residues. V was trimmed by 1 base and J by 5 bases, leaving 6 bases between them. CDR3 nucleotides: TGTGCCAGTAGTATAGGTAACAACAATGAGCAGTTCTTC. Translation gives CASSIGNNNEQFF.

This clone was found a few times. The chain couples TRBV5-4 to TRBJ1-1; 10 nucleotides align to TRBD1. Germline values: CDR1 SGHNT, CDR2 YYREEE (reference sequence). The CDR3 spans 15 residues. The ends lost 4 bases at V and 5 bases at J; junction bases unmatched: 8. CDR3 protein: CASSPPDRGRTEAFF. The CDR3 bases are TGTGCCAGCAGCCCCCCGGACAGGGGGAGGACTGAAGCTTTCTTT.

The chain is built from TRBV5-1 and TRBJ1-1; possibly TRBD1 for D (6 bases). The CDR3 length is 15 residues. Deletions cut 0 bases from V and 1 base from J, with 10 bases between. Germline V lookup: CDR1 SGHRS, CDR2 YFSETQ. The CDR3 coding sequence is TGCGCCAGCAGCTTGGGCCCAGGGGCGAACACTGAAGCTTTCTTT. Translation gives CASSLGPGANTEAFF. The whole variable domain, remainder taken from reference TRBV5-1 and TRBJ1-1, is KAGVTQTPRYLIKTRGQQVTLSCSPISGHRSVSWYQQTPGQGLQFLFEYFSETQRNKGNFPGRFSGRQFSNSRSEMNVSTLELGDSALYLCASSLGPGANTEAFFGQGTRLTVV.

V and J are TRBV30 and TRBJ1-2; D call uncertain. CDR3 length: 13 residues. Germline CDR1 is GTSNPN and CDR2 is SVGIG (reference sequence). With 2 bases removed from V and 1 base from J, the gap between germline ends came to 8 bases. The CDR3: CAWSTGINYGYTF. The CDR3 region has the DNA TGTGCCTGGAGTACCGGGATTAACTATGGCTACACCTTC.

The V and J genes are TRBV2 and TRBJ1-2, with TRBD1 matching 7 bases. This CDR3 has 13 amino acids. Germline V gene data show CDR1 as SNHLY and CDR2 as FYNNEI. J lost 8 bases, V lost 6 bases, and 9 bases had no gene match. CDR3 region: CASSEGARSGYTF. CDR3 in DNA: TGTGCCAGCAGCGAGGGGGCGCGGAGCGGCTACACCTTC.

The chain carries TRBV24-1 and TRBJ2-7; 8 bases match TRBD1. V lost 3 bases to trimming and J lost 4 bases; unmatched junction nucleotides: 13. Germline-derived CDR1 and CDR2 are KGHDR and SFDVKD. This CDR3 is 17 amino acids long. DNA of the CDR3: TGTGCCACCAGTGATGGAATGTCCGGGACAGGAAGGTACGAGCAGTACTTC. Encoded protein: CATSDGMSGTGRYEQYF.

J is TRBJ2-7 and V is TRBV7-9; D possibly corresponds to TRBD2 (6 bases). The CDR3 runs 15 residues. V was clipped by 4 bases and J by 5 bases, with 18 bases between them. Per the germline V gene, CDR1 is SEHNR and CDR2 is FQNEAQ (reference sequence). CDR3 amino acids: CASSSKGLLLNEQYF. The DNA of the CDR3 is TGTGCCAGCAGCTCCAAGGGACTCCTGTTGAACGAGCAGTACTTC.

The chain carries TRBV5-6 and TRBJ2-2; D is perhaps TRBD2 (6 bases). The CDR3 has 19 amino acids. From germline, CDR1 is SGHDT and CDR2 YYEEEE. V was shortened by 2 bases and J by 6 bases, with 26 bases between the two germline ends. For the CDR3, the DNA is TGTGCCAGCAGCTTCTCCGGGACTTTTCGCGGGGTAGGGGCCGGGGAGCTGTTTTTT. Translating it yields CASSFSGTFRGVGAGELFF.

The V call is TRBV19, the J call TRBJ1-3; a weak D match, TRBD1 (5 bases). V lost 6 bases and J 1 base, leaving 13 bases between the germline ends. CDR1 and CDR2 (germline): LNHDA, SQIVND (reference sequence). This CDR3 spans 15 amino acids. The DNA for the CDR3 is TGTGCCAGTAGCCTTGGGGAGGGGTCTGGAAACACCATATATTTT. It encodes CASSLGEGSGNTIYF.

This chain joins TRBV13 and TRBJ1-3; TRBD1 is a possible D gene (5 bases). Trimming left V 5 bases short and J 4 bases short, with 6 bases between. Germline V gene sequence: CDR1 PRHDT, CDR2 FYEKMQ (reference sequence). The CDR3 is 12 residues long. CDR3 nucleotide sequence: TGTGCCAGCAGCCGACAGGGAAACACCATATATTTT. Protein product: CASSRQGNTIYF.

The CDR3, as DNA: TGCGCCAGCAGGGGGCCTGGGGCTTGTAGCAATCAGCCCCAGCATTTT. Translation gives CASRGPGACSNQPQHF. The rearrangement links TRBV10-1 to TRBJ1-5, with a weak D call TRBD1 (5 bases). In germline, CDR1 is WNHNN, CDR2 SYGVQD (reference sequence). Trimming pared 6 bases from V and 0 bases from J, leaving 15 bases between. The CDR3 has 16 amino acids.

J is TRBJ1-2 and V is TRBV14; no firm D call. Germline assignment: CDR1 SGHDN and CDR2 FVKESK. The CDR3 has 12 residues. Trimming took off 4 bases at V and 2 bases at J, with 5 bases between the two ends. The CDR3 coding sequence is TGTGCCAGCAGCCCCCAAAACTATGGCTACACCTTC. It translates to CASSPQNYGYTF.

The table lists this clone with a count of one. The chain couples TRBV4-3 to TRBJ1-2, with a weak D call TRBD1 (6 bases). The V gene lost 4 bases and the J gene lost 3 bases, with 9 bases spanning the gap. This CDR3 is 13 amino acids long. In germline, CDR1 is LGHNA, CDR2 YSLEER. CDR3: CASSPGQYYGYTF. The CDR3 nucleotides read TGCGCCAGCAGCCCTGGACAGTACTATGGCTACACCTTC.

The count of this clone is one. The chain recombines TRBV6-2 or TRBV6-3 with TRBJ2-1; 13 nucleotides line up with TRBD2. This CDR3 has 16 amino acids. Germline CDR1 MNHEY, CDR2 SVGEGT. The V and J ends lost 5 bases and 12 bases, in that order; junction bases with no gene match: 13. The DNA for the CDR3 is TGTGCCAGCAGTCCCCGGACTAGCGGGGGCCCAAGGGGGCAGTTCTTC. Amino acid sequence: CASSPRTSGGPRGQFF.